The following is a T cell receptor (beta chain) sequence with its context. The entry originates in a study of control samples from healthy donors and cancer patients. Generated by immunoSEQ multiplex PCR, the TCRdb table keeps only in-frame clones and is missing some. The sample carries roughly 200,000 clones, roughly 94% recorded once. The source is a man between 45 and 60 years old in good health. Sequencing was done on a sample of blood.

The CDR3 protein is CATSRIGQDYEQYF. The CDR3 region has the DNA TGTGCCACCAGCAGAATTGGACAGGACTACGAGCAGTACTTC. The gene calls are TRBV15 and TRBJ2-7, with 7 nucleotides matching TRBD1. V gave up 2 bases and J gave up 3 bases; unmatched junction bases: 4. The CDR3 has 14 residues. CDR1 LNHNV and CDR2 YYDKDF come from the germline V gene (reference sequence).